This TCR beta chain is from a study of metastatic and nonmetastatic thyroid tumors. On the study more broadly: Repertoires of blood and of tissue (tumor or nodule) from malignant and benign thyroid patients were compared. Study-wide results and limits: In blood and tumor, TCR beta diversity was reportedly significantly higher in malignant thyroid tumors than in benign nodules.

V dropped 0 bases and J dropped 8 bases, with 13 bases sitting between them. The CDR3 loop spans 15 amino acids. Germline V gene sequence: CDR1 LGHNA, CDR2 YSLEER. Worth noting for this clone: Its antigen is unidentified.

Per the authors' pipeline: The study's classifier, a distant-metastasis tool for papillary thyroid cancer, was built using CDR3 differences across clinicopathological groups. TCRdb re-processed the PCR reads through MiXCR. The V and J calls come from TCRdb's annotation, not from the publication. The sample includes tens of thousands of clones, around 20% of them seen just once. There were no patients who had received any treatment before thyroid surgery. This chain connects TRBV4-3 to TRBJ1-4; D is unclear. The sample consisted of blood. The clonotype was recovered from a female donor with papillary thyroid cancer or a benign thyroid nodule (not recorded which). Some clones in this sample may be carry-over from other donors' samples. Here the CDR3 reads CASSQDSELGEKLFF. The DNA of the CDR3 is TGCGCCAGCAGCCAAGATTCAGAGCTGGGGGAAAAACTGTTTTTT.